This T cell receptor (beta chain) appears in the sequencing data of a study of T cell changes during pregnancy in multiple sclerosis. CDR1 and CDR2 (germline): MNHNS, SASEGT. The V gene lost 4 bases and the J gene lost 0 bases, with 13 bases spanning the gap. The CDR3 is 16 amino acids. Generated by immunoSEQ multiplex PCR, the TCRdb table keeps only in-frame clones and is missing some. The sample contains some 110,000 clones, more than 85% of which appear only once. Material: peripheral blood, obtained in the third trimester of pregnancy. The TCR was taken from a female donor with multiple sclerosis, enrolled in a pregnancy study. V and J are TRBV6-1 and TRBJ1-3, with D perhaps matching TRBD1 (6 bases). The CDR3 region is CASSGSGHRSGNTIYF. The CDR3, as DNA: TGTGCCAGCAGTGGGTCGGGACACCGCTCTGGAAACACCATATATTTT.